This TCR beta chain is drawn from a study of blood T cell repertoires in COVID-19. In the study overall: Samples representing acute and convalescent COVID-19 were sourced from the United States, Italy and Spain. Sources were T cells, B-cell-depleted T cells, or PBMCs; the material itself was cDNA or gDNA.

In the study's own analysis: Amplified reference gene primers provided the basis for estimating nucleated cell counts. Using immunoSEQ multiplex PCR, the repertoire was profiled, and TCRdb retains in-frame clones only, with some absent. That table furnishes V, J and clone size, whereas the DNA furnished D and trimming. The sample lists 200,000 to 300,000 clones, more than 75% occurring once. V lost 2 bases, J lost 1 base, and 12 bases lay in between. This CDR3 region has 15 residues. The germline CDR1 and CDR2 sequences are SGHDT and YYEEEE. This clonotype originated in a woman aged 25 to 45 who had recovered from COVID-19. The sequencing input was peripheral blood. The J gene is TRBJ1-2, the V gene TRBV5-6; D is unresolved. CDR3 sequence reads: CASSLPAGDNYGYTF. The CDR3 nucleotides read TGTGCCAGCAGCTTACCGGCAGGCGATAACTATGGCTACACCTTC.